Below, 12 T cell receptor beta chains from the same sample are listed, as sequenced in a study of T-cell memory formation after mild COVID-19. TCRdb re-called the 5' RACE reads through MiXCR, storing one row per CDR3 protein. The sample holds 400,000 to 550,000 distinct CDR3 sequences, approximately 25% seen once. Sequencing was carried out using PBMCs or a T cell subset sorted from them (not recorded which). The receptors shown here come from an adult woman who had mild COVID-19 (a few samples of this study predate the infection). Cell type and time point are not known.

This chain connects TRBV5-1 to TRBJ2-2; TRBD1 is a possible D gene (6 bases). Germline V lookup: CDR1 SGHRS, CDR2 YFSETQ. V gave up 4 bases and J gave up 6 bases, with 22 bases separating them. The CDR3 consists of 17 residues. CDR3 in DNA: TGCGCCAGCAGCCCTACTGGACAGAAGGGGCCCGCCGGGGAGCTGTTTTTT. It yields the protein CASSPTGQKGPAGELFF. Full variable domain (missing parts from reference TRBV5-1 and TRBJ2-2): KAGVTQTPRYLIKTRGQQVTLSCSPISGHRSVSWYQQTPGQGLQFLFEYFSETQRNKGNFPGRFSGRQFSNSRSEMNVSTLELGDSALYLCASSPTGQKGPAGELFFGEGSRLTVL.

This chain joins TRBV6-5 and TRBJ1-1; D perhaps matches TRBD1 (6 bases). This CDR3 region has 15 residues. V lost 6 bases to trimming and J lost 0 bases, with 14 bases between them. Germline CDR1 MNHEY, CDR2 SVGAGI. The CDR3 DNA reads TGTGCCAGCAGGAGATCACAGGGTGTGAACACTGAAGCTTTCTTT. Its protein product is CASRRSQGVNTEAFF.

This clonotype has more than one count but fewer than ten. J is TRBJ2-3 and V is TRBV4-2; 10 bases map to TRBD2. The CDR3 is made up of 17 amino acids. Germline values: CDR1 LGHNA, CDR2 YNFKEQ. With V trimmed by 0 bases and J by 4 bases, 7 bases remained unmatched. CDR3 region: CASSQDPLAGEADTQYF. The CDR3 DNA follows: TGTGCCAGCAGCCAAGATCCCCTAGCGGGGGAGGCAGATACGCAGTATTTT.

There are a few counts of this clonotype. This chain uses TRBV29-1 with TRBJ1-2; 7 positions agree with TRBD1. This CDR3 is built from 12 residues. The germline V gene has CDR1 SQVTM and CDR2 ANQGSEA. V was clipped by 4 bases and J by 8 bases; unmatched bases: 7. The CDR3 DNA reads as TGCAGCGTTGTCAAGGGGGCTGGCGGCTACACCTTC. The encoded protein is CSVVKGAGGYTF.

The chain has TRBV12-5 and TRBJ1-1; D is undetermined. V lost 7 bases to trimming and J lost 4 bases, with 16 bases between them. The CDR3 is made up of 14 amino acids. Germline loops: CDR1 LGHNT, CDR2 FRNRAP. Here the CDR3 DNA reads TGTGCTAGTGCCCTCCCTCCTGGAACCACTGAAGCTTTCTTT. This sequence encodes CASALPPGTTEAFF.

The rearrangement uses TRBV4-1 and TRBJ2-1; D perhaps matches TRBD1 (6 bases). This CDR3 has 12 residues. Looked up from germline, CDR1 is MGHRA and CDR2 is YSYEKL. Between the trimmed V and J ends, which lost 3 bases and 13 bases, there was a span of 13 bases. The CDR3 region is CASSQETGDQFF. DNA of the CDR3: TGCGCCAGCAGCCAGGAGACAGGAGATCAGTTCTTC.

The V gene is TRBV4-1, the J gene TRBJ1-2; possible D gene TRBD1, 5 bases. CDR3 length: 17 amino acids. The V and J ends lost 0 bases and 4 bases respectively, with 18 bases between them. Germline CDR1 reads MGHRA; CDR2 reads YSYEKL. The CDR3 spells CASSQDPGVGNPYGYTF. CDR3 in DNA: TGCGCCAGCAGCCAAGATCCGGGGGTAGGGAACCCCTATGGCTACACCTTC.

V gene TRBV4-1 combines with J gene TRBJ1-1; D gene unclear. The CDR3 sequence is 15 residues long. Germline V gene lookup returns CDR1 MGHRA and CDR2 YSYEKL. Trimming stripped 1 base from V and 2 bases from J, with 11 bases between. The CDR3 loop reads CASSQVRAGNTEAFF. As DNA, the CDR3 is TGCGCCAGCAGCCAAGTGAGGGCGGGAAACACTGAAGCTTTCTTT.

The chain recombines TRBV11-2 with TRBJ2-7; weak D call: TRBD2 (5 bases). Germline V gene sequence: CDR1 SGHAT, CDR2 FQNNGV. The germline V and J ends were trimmed by 3 bases and 6 bases, with 12 bases remaining between them. This CDR3 region has 13 residues. The CDR3 DNA follows: TGTGCCAGCAGCTTTAGCGTTCCGGGCGAGCAGTACTTC. Protein sequence: CASSFSVPGEQYF. The whole variable domain, filled in from reference TRBV11-2 and TRBJ2-7, reads EAGVAQSPRYKIIEKRQSVAFWCNPISGHATLYWYQQILGQGPKLLIQFQNNGVVDDSQLPKDRFSAERLKGVDSTLKIQPAKLEDSAVYLCASSFSVPGEQYFGPGTRLTVT.

This chain uses TRBV5-1 with TRBJ2-2, with 9 bases identical to TRBD1. The CDR3 contains 16 residues. Germline loops: CDR1 SGHRS, CDR2 YFSETQ. Germline trimming cut 2 bases from V and 5 bases from J; bases unmatched to any gene: 7. The CDR3 nucleotides read TGCGCCAGCAGCTTACAGGGGGCGCCTGATACCGGGGAGCTGTTTTTT. This translates into CASSLQGAPDTGELFF.

This clonotype has just a few counts. The genes are TRBV18 and TRBJ2-4, with TRBD2 matching 11 bases. CDR3 length: 19 amino acids. Germline loops: CDR1 KGHSH, CDR2 LQKENI. V dropped 6 bases and J dropped 0; count of bases not matched to a gene: 13. In DNA form, the CDR3 reads TGTGCCAGCTCCCAAATCACTAGCGGGAGACCACTAGCCAAAAACATTCAGTACTTC. Amino acid sequence: CASSQITSGRPLAKNIQYF.

The genes are TRBV9 and TRBJ1-1; D is undetermined. Germline V lookup: CDR1 SGDLS, CDR2 YYNGEE. This CDR3 contains 16 residues. Trimming removed 1 base from V and 0 bases from J, with 13 bases in between. The CDR3 region has the DNA TGTGCCAGCAGCGTATCGGGCAGTACCTTGAACACTGAAGCTTTCTTT. It specifies CASSVSGSTLNTEAFF.